The entry below describes one T cell receptor (beta chain). This sample was included in a study of blood T cell repertoires in COVID-19. Turning to the study itself: Material from acute and convalescent COVID-19 was sourced from the United States, Italy and Spain.

With 3 bases removed from V and 5 bases from J, the gap between germline ends came to 8 bases. The CDR3 runs to 13 residues. In the original workflow: Amplifying reference gene primers gave estimates of nucleated cell counts. Profiling relied on immunoSEQ multiplex PCR, and the TCRdb table lists in-frame clones only, not all of them. That table supplies the V and J calls and clone size; D and trimming were determined from the DNA. The sample lists under 200,000 clones; around nine tenths were seen once. The sequenced sample consisted of peripheral blood. The genes are TRBV12-3 or TRBV12-4 and TRBJ1-5; D gene unclear. This sequence originates from a man between 45 and 60 years old with acute or convalescent COVID-19. DNA for the CDR3: TGTGCCAGCAGTTTTTCACCGGATCAGCCCCAGCATTTT. Protein: CASSFSPDQPQHF.